This T cell receptor beta chain is drawn from a study of tumor-infiltrating lymphocytes in primary liver carcinoma. Study overall: Sequenced samples came back with roughly 3.5 to 8 million productive TCRbeta reads, and the counts looked alike across tissue types.

Regarding this clonotype: Its specificity is unknown. At one boundary the junction diverges from the germline segment, which might be a read error.

The CDR3 consists of 15 residues. Per the germline V gene, CDR1 is LNHDA and CDR2 is SQIVND (reference sequence). Out of unsorted whole blood came the blood RNA, and germline DNA was extracted as well. Study results and caveats: Tumor region pairs overlapped more than did tumor-adjacent and tumor-blood pairs. Tumor specimens were characterized by a significantly higher top-250-clone fraction than blood (p = 0.039).

A primer in the constant region served to generate TCR beta cDNA from around 500 ng of total RNA. Employing slightly modified ARM-PCR, three nested multiplex PCR rounds were run, and these gave rise to the TCR beta libraries. Each of the first two PCR rounds ran approximately 10 cycles with TRBV1-TRBV30 forward and C-beta reverse primers. MiXCR, run by TCRdb on the multiplex PCR reads, gives a single entry per CDR3 protein. The sample has a few hundred thousand distinct CDR3 sequences; approximately 54% are singletons. The source of this sequence is a woman aged 30 to 39 with primary liver carcinoma and hepatitis B virus infection. The rearrangement links TRBV19 to TRBJ2-7; D might be TRBD1 (8 bases). Sequences were obtained from peripheral blood. This CDR3 is CTSGQGASGSYEQYF. In DNA form, the CDR3 reads TGTACCAGTGGGCAGGGGGCTAGCGGTTCCTACGAGCAGTACTTC.